This TCR beta chain was documented in a study of shared clonotypes between healthy human individuals. Study results and limitations: With few donors, the genetic and exposure-history diversity represented was limited.

Germline CDR1 SQVTM, CDR2 ANQGSEA. The V end was cut by 1 base, the J end by 2 bases, with 8 bases between. This CDR3 region has 13 residues. The method was immunoSEQ multiplex PCR; TCRdb's version includes in-frame clones alone and lacks a portion of them. Of around 1.6 million clones listed, under 99% are singletons. In regard to this clone: No antigen is known for it. The same CDR3 can be traced to other DNA sequences in this sample.

The TCR comes from a man aged 30-40 years in good health. The source material was naive CD4+ T cells sorted from blood. This sample's subset: CD45RA+ positively selected. The chain uses TRBV29-1 and TRBJ1-1; D not certain. The CDR3 region is CSVEGRLNTEAFF. The CDR3 DNA sequence: TGCAGCGTTGAAGGCCGACTTAACACTGAAGCTTTCTTT.